Below, one T cell receptor beta chain is given with its context. The clone's antigen remains unknown. Base quality data are lacking; no much larger clone is found one base away. This sample was included in a study of cytomegalovirus exposure and HLA in healthy donors listed by TCRdb under 2017. Broadly, across the study: In an earlier analysis of some 610 of the donors, approximately 260 Gb of sequence data and about 110 million unique TCR beta sequences from about 190 million T cells were reported. Besides the first cohort of more than 650 subjects, a separate validation cohort made up of 95 to 150 different subjects was used. To decide whether each TCR beta V gene segment behaved as functional or pseudogenic, an earlier analysis of approximately 620 of the donors relied on high-throughput TCR beta sequencing. All discovery cohort repertoires had been generated on a single sequencing platform. The study profiled the T cell repertoires of 666 subjects by immunosequencing and related them to cytomegalovirus serostatus. Among some 400 genotyped donors of the cohort, an average of around 220,000 unique TCR beta nucleotide sequences was sequenced per donor, of which roughly 17% were non-productive. Roughly 300 gigabases of sequencing data and 78 million or so unique TCR sequences were included in an early release covering several hundred HLA-typed donors. Class I and class II HLA loci were covered by the typing at four-digit resolution. A later genetic analysis used genome-wide SNP genotypes for about 60% of the roughly 700 donors, treating that subset as a discovery cohort. The aim of the study was to test whether cataloging public T cell receptors could identify signatures of past pathogen exposure. The genetic ancestry cluster associated with self-reported Caucasian donors included over 65% of the 398 genotyped donors. The number of donors typed differed by locus, with 629-630 for A, B, C, DRB1 and DQB1, 522 for DQA1, approximately 580 for DPA1, and under 490 for DPB1. Four or five DR-DQ haplotypes were handled as single units for association and clustering, since linkage in the cohort was strong. To predict cytomegalovirus infection status, the study brought together high-throughput TCR immunosequencing, statistical association of individual TCRs with disease status, and machine learning. In the later analysis, no new phenotypic data were used to find candidate immune exposures; instead, reliance was placed on TCR beta sequences and their occurrence across donors. Donor age, sex, ethnicity and CMV serostatus were compiled together with the repertoire data. To study patterns of TCR occurrence, a later analysis re-analyzed previously published TCR beta repertoires from around 670 donors and added high-resolution HLA genotyping.

In total, approximately 690 healthy bone marrow donors made up the cohort. Cohort members were all nominally healthy when sampled, although unrecorded immune exposures were likely present. The donor was CMV seropositive and belonged to the group of 250 to 300 seropositive cohort members. A peripheral blood sample was provided by each donor, and peripheral blood mononuclear cells were used for TCR beta sequencing. The Qiagen DNeasy Blood Extraction Kit was used to extract genomic DNA from the blood cell samples. Broader findings and caveats from the paper: Only TCR beta chains were sequenced in this cohort, and the absence of alpha or paired-chain data limited detectable features. The study gave a list of over 150 TCR beta chains associated with cytomegalovirus. The presence/absence analyses assumed that sequencing depth was roughly uniform across donors, and that assumption may not be true. Compared with the roughly 670-donor mean, donors in an Asian-associated ancestry cluster had fewer N-insertions in productive TCRs, according to a later genetic analysis. In both the original and validation cohorts, the classifier was reported to diagnose cytomegalovirus status with high specificity and sensitivity. Some IMGT-functional V segments, including TRBV6-2 and TRBV6-3, could not be distinguished by the 87-base-pair reads and were therefore excluded. A further reported finding was that TCR beta sequences accurately predicted the HLA-A and HLA-B alleles for most subjects in the first cohort. About 17 rarely observed V segments, including chromosome 9 orphons, were excluded from the earlier analysis of some 590 of the donors because counts were too low. In a later analysis, several top co-occurrence clusters were reported to appear linked to parvovirus B19, influenza, CMV and Epstein-Barr virus. It was suggested by the authors that the approach could potentially be generalized to other disease states and immunological phenotypes. In a later analysis, most CMV-associated TCR beta chains were found to appear HLA-restricted, with HLA associations seemingly driven largely by CMV exposure. Correlated functional status among segregating V segments might be attributable to linkage disequilibrium, but an unknown experimental factor could not be ruled out. For the cohort, immune exposure information was limited to CMV serostatus. A few of the identified cytomegalovirus-associated TCR beta chains were confirmed in vitro to be specific for cytomegalovirus antigens. An association between a missense DCLRE1C variant and V-gene and J-gene trimming of TCR beta chains was found in a later genetic analysis and replicated in an independent cohort. Strong co-occurrence of HLA alleles, especially DR and DQ, made assigning TCR associations to individual alleles difficult. In a later analysis, TCR association rates were found to vary across HLA loci, with the most associated TCRs seen for DRB1 alleles and the fewest for HLA-C alleles. Specific HLA alleles were associated with 15,000 to 20,000 TCR beta sequences at a false discovery rate of 0.05 in a later analysis. In a later analysis, HLA-associated TCR beta chains were found to be more clonally expanded and to have lower generation probabilities than equally common non-associated chains. Most TCR sequences were seen in very few donors, while some public TCRs were found in many individuals. In an earlier analysis of approximately 590 of the donors, most TCR beta V segments appeared in productive rearrangements about 87% or about 30% of the time, broadly matching IMGT annotations. Because HLA typing was missing for some donors at each locus, association tests included only the typed subset. A group of highly shared sequence variants was considered likely to be a technical artifact of the sequencing pipeline.

The library was generated by the immunoSEQ multiplex PCR assay. The multiplex PCR relied on a mix of 60 forward primers for TCR Vbeta segments and 13 reverse primers for TCR Jbeta segments. Amplification of the CDR3 region of rearranged TCR beta genes was performed with a multiplex PCR assay on genomic DNA. The Illumina HiSeq System was used to sequence the amplified TCR beta libraries as 87-base-pair reads. As for the original processing: In a later analysis, 80 million or so unique TCR beta chains were counted across the roughly 610 repertoires, and roughly 11 million of these chains were shared by at least two donors. A nearest-neighbor algorithm error-corrected the raw reads and collapsed the reads into unique sequences, merging closely related sequences to remove PCR and sequencing errors. To assign V, D and J gene segments, CDR3 sequences were aligned to IMGT reference sequences. For a sequence to be retained, a match of at least six nucleotides was required to both a V gene segment and a J gene segment. Rearrangements were called productive when the CDR3 lacked stop codons and stayed in frame with V and J; all others were non-productive. Following IMGT convention, CDR3 was defined as the stretch from the second conserved V-encoded cysteine to the conserved J-encoded phenylalanine. In an earlier analysis of around 600 of the donors, sequences lacking an unambiguous match to a single V gene segment were excluded. In an earlier analysis of 500 to 750 of the donors, V segments were called functional above 56.7% productive rearrangements and were called segregating when the between-donor standard deviation exceeded 5%. A statistical classification framework was developed to diagnose cytomegalovirus status using the catalog of TCR beta chain sequences. V and J gene assignment, in a later analysis, came from comparing TCR nucleotide sequences with IMGT/GENE-DB human TR gene sequences. Using the TCRdist pipeline, a later analysis assigned CDR3 sequences along with most-parsimonious VDJ recombination scenarios. A later analysis defined each TCR beta chain by its CDR3 amino acid sequence plus V-gene family, and excluded reads lacking a unique V-gene family. To address suspected cross-contamination and a sequencing artifact, a later analysis removed 550 to 750 highly shared, low-generation-probability nucleotide sequences. In a later analysis, a clonal expansion index was calculated for each public chain from normalized within-repertoire ranks of inferred template counts. In a later analysis, generation probabilities were computed using a VDJ recombination model fitted to out-of-frame rearrangements, and the results were checked against IGoR. A later analysis scored TCR-TCR, TCR-HLA and TCR-CMV co-occurrence with hypergeometric tests, applying a repertoire-size bias correction to TCR pairs. In a later analysis, false discovery rates were estimated by permuting HLA or CMV assignments 20 times. In a later analysis, co-occurring TCRs were grouped using DBSCAN, and TCRdist sequence similarity was added for clustering within HLA-allele-positive subsets. Repertoires with fewer than 30,000 or more than 120,000 public chains, plus five repertoires with anomalous nucleotide sharing, were excluded from co-occurrence clustering. Entries here come from immuneACCESS through TCRdb and include only in-frame sequences with V and J called. Some clones fail to appear in such tables; in the studies checked, an unresolved V gene covers under half of the shortfall, and the cause of the remainder is unknown. The DNA was the basis for D and trimming; V, J and clone size are from that table. The sample table contains about 190,000 clones; only one count was recorded for about 80% of them. Of the sample, approximately 2% falls within the top ten clones.

The germline V gene provides CDR1 SGHRS and CDR2 YFSETQ. The CDR3 starts with the cysteine, ends with the phenylalanine, and has 14 residues. Only the CDR3 region is kept as DNA, spanning 42 bases read in frame from base 1. Trimming leaves V shorter by 4 bases and J shorter by 4 bases, with the junction holding 7 bases beyond the gene matches. The specimen sequenced was PBMCs. The source is a woman younger than 30 in good health and CMV-seropositive. The receptor chain draws on TRBV5-1 and TRBJ1-2; 7 of the junction bases match TRBD1. The nucleotides are TGCGCCAGCAGCGTACTACAGGGGAGCTATGGCTACACCTTC. Translated, this is CASSVLQGSYGYTF.